This record concerns one T cell receptor beta chain sequence. What this receptor recognizes is not known. Base qualities are not provided; no much larger clone lies one nucleotide away. From the cysteine through the phenylalanine, the CDR3 covers 15 amino acids. The only DNA kept is the CDR3, 45 bases in frame from the first base. The CDR1 and CDR2 encoded by the germline V gene are LGHNA and YSLEER. The germline V and J ends show losses of 3 bases and 5 bases respectively, and no gene match explains 8 bases of the junction. These data belong to a study of cytomegalovirus exposure and HLA in healthy donors (dated by TCRdb to the late 2010s). A note on the overall study: An earlier analysis of 550 to 700 of the donors reported approximately 270 Gb of sequence data and roughly 110 million unique TCR beta sequences from 150 million to 200 million T cells. To predict cytomegalovirus infection status, the study combined high-throughput TCR immunosequencing, statistical association of individual TCRs with disease status, and machine learning. Roughly five DR-DQ haplotypes were handled as single units for association and clustering because linkage in the cohort was strong. Donor age, sex, ethnicity and CMV serostatus were compiled together with the repertoire data. HLA typing included class I and class II loci at four-digit resolution. The aim of the study was to test whether cataloging public T cell receptors could identify signatures of past pathogen exposure. Of the 398 genotyped donors, 81% fell in the genetic ancestry cluster associated with self-reported Caucasian donors. The study used immunosequencing to profile the T cell repertoires of more than 650 subjects and linked those repertoires to cytomegalovirus serostatus. Genome-wide SNP genotypes for about 65% of the roughly 670 donors were used in a later genetic analysis, which treated that subset as a discovery cohort. Typing coverage differed by locus: A, B, C, DRB1 and DQB1 were typed in roughly 620-640 donors, DQA1 in 522, DPA1 in around 600, and DPB1 in 472. On average, around 200,000 unique TCR beta nucleotide sequences were sequenced per donor among a few hundred genotyped donors of the cohort, with roughly 19% of those sequences being non-productive. All discovery cohort repertoires had been generated using a single sequencing platform. To decide whether each TCR beta V gene segment behaved as functional or pseudogenic, an earlier analysis of approximately 600 of the donors relied on high-throughput TCR beta sequencing. Rather than drawing on any new phenotypic data, the later analysis identified candidate immune exposures from TCR beta sequences and the way those sequences occurred across donors. An early release covering roughly 640 HLA-typed donors comprised about 310 gigabases of sequencing data and approximately 80 million unique TCR sequences. To study patterns of TCR occurrence, a later analysis re-analyzed previously published TCR beta repertoires from 500 to 850 donors and added high-resolution HLA genotyping. Besides the first cohort of roughly 700 subjects, a separate validation cohort made up of roughly 120 different subjects was used.

The cohort was made up of 666 healthy bone marrow donors. At the time of sampling, every cohort member was nominally healthy, though immune exposures that went unrecorded were likely present. The donor was CMV seronegative and belonged to the group of around 400 seronegative cohort members. A peripheral blood sample was provided by each donor, and peripheral blood mononuclear cells were used for TCR beta sequencing. Genomic DNA extraction from the blood cell samples was performed with the Qiagen DNeasy Blood Extraction Kit. Libraries were built with the immunoSEQ multiplex PCR assay. For the multiplex PCR, a mixture combining 60 forward primers for TCR Vbeta segments and 13 reverse primers for TCR Jbeta segments was used. Amplification of the CDR3 region of rearranged TCR beta genes was performed with a multiplex PCR assay on genomic DNA. The amplified TCR beta libraries were sequenced on the Illumina HiSeq System as 87-base-pair reads. The study's own analysis went as follows. A later analysis tallied around 82 million unique TCR beta chains across the 660 or so repertoires, and about 10 million of those chains were shared by two or more donors. Raw reads were error-corrected and collapsed into unique sequences by a nearest-neighbor algorithm in which closely related sequences were merged to remove PCR and sequencing errors. V, D and J gene segments were assigned by aligning CDR3 sequences to IMGT reference sequences. Each retained sequence needed at least a six-nucleotide match to both a V gene segment and a J gene segment. Rearrangements were called productive when the CDR3 lacked stop codons and stayed in frame with V and J; all others were non-productive. Following IMGT convention, CDR3 was defined as the stretch from the second conserved V-encoded cysteine up to the conserved J-encoded phenylalanine. Sequences without an unambiguous match to a single V gene segment were excluded from the earlier analysis of about 630 of the donors. An earlier analysis of 500 to 600 of the donors classified V segments as functional when productive rearrangements were above 56.7% and as segregating when the standard deviation between donors was above 5%. A statistical classification framework was built to diagnose cytomegalovirus status from the catalog of TCR beta chain sequences. V and J gene assignment, in a later analysis, came from comparing TCR nucleotide sequences with IMGT/GENE-DB human TR gene sequences. The TCRdist pipeline was used in a later analysis to assign CDR3 sequences and most-parsimonious VDJ recombination scenarios. In a later analysis, every TCR beta chain was defined by the combination of its CDR3 amino acid sequence and its V-gene family, and reads without a unique V-gene family were dropped. As a way to deal with suspected cross-contamination and a sequencing artifact, a later analysis dropped more than 500 nucleotide sequences that were highly shared and had low generation probability. In a later analysis, a clonal expansion index for each public chain was calculated from normalized within-repertoire ranks of inferred template counts. A later analysis computed generation probabilities with a VDJ recombination model fitted to out-of-frame rearrangements, and checked the results against IGoR. A later analysis scored TCR-TCR, TCR-HLA and TCR-CMV co-occurrence with hypergeometric tests, applying a repertoire-size bias correction to TCR pairs. False discovery rates were estimated in a later analysis by permuting HLA or CMV assignments 20 times. In a later analysis, co-occurring TCRs were grouped with DBSCAN, and TCRdist sequence similarity was added when clustering was performed within HLA-allele-positive subsets. For co-occurrence clustering, repertoires with fewer than 30,000 or more than 120,000 public chains were excluded, along with 5 or 6 repertoires with anomalous nucleotide sharing. TCRdb obtained this table from immuneACCESS and retained in-frame rearrangements with V and J assigned. These tables miss some clones; where compared with another copy, unresolved V genes account for less than half of the shortfall, and the remainder is unexplained. D and trimming were read from the DNA, whereas the V and J calls and clone size are those reported in that table. For this sample the table gives 200,000 to 250,000 clones, of which about four fifths were detected only once. Around 2.8% of the sample belongs to the ten largest clones.

The paper as a whole reports these results and caveats: Because some donors lacked HLA typing at each locus, the association tests relied only on the typed subset. In the study, around 160 TCR beta chains were listed as associated with cytomegalovirus. Several of the top co-occurrence clusters appeared to be linked to parvovirus B19, influenza, CMV and Epstein-Barr virus, according to a later analysis. A later genetic analysis associated a missense DCLRE1C variant with V-gene and J-gene trimming of TCR beta chains, and an independent cohort replicated the association. Because counts were too low, about 18 rarely observed V segments, including chromosome 9 orphons, were left out of the earlier analysis of roughly 600 of the donors. When HLA alleles, especially DR and DQ, strongly co-occurred, attributing TCR associations to individual alleles was difficult. Linkage disequilibrium might explain the correlated functional status among segregating V segments, but an unknown experimental factor could not be excluded. For the cohort, immune exposure information was limited to CMV serostatus. Roughly uniform sequencing depth across donors was assumed in presence/absence analyses, although this assumption may not hold. Some IMGT-functional V segments, including TRBV6-2 and TRBV6-3, could not be told apart with the 87-base-pair reads, so those segments were excluded. Cytomegalovirus status was reported to be diagnosed by the classifier with high specificity and sensitivity in both the original and validation cohorts. Only TCR beta chains were sequenced in this cohort, and the absence of alpha or paired-chain data limited detectable features. A later analysis found that HLA-associated TCR beta chains were more clonally expanded and had lower generation probabilities than equally common non-associated chains. In a later genetic analysis, fewer N-insertions in productive TCRs were reported among donors in an Asian-associated ancestry cluster than the roughly 700-donor mean. According to a later analysis, most CMV-associated TCR beta chains appeared to be HLA-restricted, and the HLA associations seemed to be driven largely by CMV exposure. A further reported finding was that TCR beta sequences accurately predicted the HLA-A and HLA-B alleles for most subjects in the first cohort. The authors suggested that the approach could potentially be extended to other disease states and immunological phenotypes. A cluster of highly shared sequence variants was judged likely to be a technical artifact of the sequencing pipeline. In vitro tests confirmed that a few of the cytomegalovirus-associated TCR beta chains recognize cytomegalovirus antigens. Most TCR sequences were seen in very few donors, while some public TCRs were found in many individuals. Specific HLA alleles were associated with over 15,000 TCR beta sequences at a false discovery rate of 0.05 in a later analysis. Broadly in line with IMGT annotations, most TCR beta V segments showed up in productive rearrangements about 87% or about 30% of the time in an earlier analysis of some 590 of the donors. According to a later analysis, TCR association rates differed among HLA loci, with DRB1 alleles showing the most associated TCRs and HLA-C alleles showing the fewest.

The TCR sequence derives from a man aged 25 to 40 in good health and CMV-seronegative. The chain was built from TRBV4-3 and TRBJ2-7; 9 bases in the junction line up with TRBD1. The specimen was PBMCs. The CDR3 region reads CASSHSRDRVDEQYF. The DNA sequence is as follows: TGCGCCAGCAGCCATTCCCGGGACAGGGTGGACGAGCAGTACTTC.